Below, 9 T cell receptor beta chains from the same sample are listed, as sequenced in a study of T cells in Graves' hyperthyroidism and ophthalmopathy. There were TCR beta CDR3 regions amplified from RNA transcripts. During a first-round RT-PCR of the TCR CDR3, the HTBI primer set was used. TCRdb analysed the multiplex PCR reads with MiXCR anew, one entry per CDR3 protein. Here the sample spans 500,000 or so distinct CDR3 sequences, under 20% being singletons. Material: blood. The receptor set was obtained from a woman between 18 and 29 years old with Graves' ophthalmopathy.

The V and J genes are TRBV28 and TRBJ1-4; 7 bases match TRBD1. The CDR3 runs to 15 residues. Germline assignment: CDR1 MDHEN and CDR2 SYDVKM. The V and J ends lost 6 bases and 5 bases, in that order; junction bases with no gene match: 9. The CDR3 sequence is CASSERDSYNEKLFF. CDR3 nucleotides: TGTGCCAGCAGCGAGAGGGACAGTTACAATGAAAAACTGTTTTTT.

The V gene is TRBV4-1, the J gene TRBJ1-1, with 10 bases lining up with TRBD1. CDR1 and CDR2 from the germline V gene are MGHRA and YSYEKL. The CDR3 spans 14 residues. V shed 2 bases and J 10 bases; nucleotides not matched to a gene: 7. The CDR3 sequence is CASSQTPDRGRAFF. DNA for the CDR3: TGCGCCAGCAGCCAAACCCCGGACAGGGGGAGAGCTTTCTTT.

The chain couples TRBV29-1 to TRBJ1-4; no firm D call. CDR1 is SQVTM, CDR2 ANQGSEA, per germline. V was clipped by 8 bases and J by 0 bases, with 4 bases between them. CDR3 length: 11 amino acids. The CDR3 loop is CSSATNEKLFF. CDR3 DNA sequence: TGCAGCAGTGCAACTAATGAAAAACTGTTTTTT.

This clonotype was counted a few times. This sequence joins TRBV29-1 and TRBJ2-7; D unresolved. CDR3 size: 13 residues. Trimming took 2 bases from V and 5 from J, leaving 13 bases between them. Looked up from germline, CDR1 is SQVTM and CDR2 is ANQGSEA. CDR3 amino acids: CSVESPSGDEQYF. DNA of the CDR3: TGCAGCGTTGAAAGTCCCTCTGGGGACGAGCAGTACTTC.

This clonotype came up many times. The V and J genes are TRBV28 and TRBJ1-2; TRBD1 matches at 7 bases. Germline values: CDR1 MDHEN, CDR2 SYDVKM. The ends lost 11 bases at V and 7 bases at J; junction bases unmatched: 7. The CDR3 length is 11 residues. Here the CDR3 reads CAGRQGGGYTF. CDR3 coding DNA: TGTGCCGGAAGACAGGGTGGTGGCTACACCTTC.

This clonotype was counted at least ten times. The gene calls are TRBV10-2 and TRBJ1-2; TRBD1 agrees at 8 bases. The CDR3 is made up of 14 amino acids. The germline gives CDR1 WSHSY, CDR2 SAAADI. V was clipped by 3 bases and J by 6 bases; unmatched bases: 6. The CDR3 DNA reads TGCGCCAGCAGTGAATTCCAGGGGGCGGATGGCTACACCTTC. Translating gives CASSEFQGADGYTF.

This clonotype appeared many times. This chain connects TRBV6-6 to TRBJ2-7; tentatively, D is TRBD1 (5 bases). There are 14 residues in the CDR3. V was shortened by 2 bases and J by 6 bases, with 14 bases between the two germline ends. From germline, CDR1 is MNHNY and CDR2 SVGAGI (reference sequence). The chain's CDR3 is CASSYGQGTAEQYF. As DNA, the CDR3 is TGTGCCAGCAGTTACGGGCAGGGTACCGCCGAGCAGTACTTC.

There are many counts of this clonotype. The rearrangement links TRBV28 to TRBJ1-2; D unresolved. CDR3 length equals 14 residues. In germline, CDR1 is MDHEN, CDR2 SYDVKM. V dropped 2 bases and J dropped 0 bases, with 7 bases sitting between them. The CDR3 sequence: CASSLLWANYGYTF. The DNA for the CDR3 is TGTGCCAGCAGTTTACTCTGGGCTAACTATGGCTACACCTTC.

The J gene is TRBJ2-1, the V gene TRBV6-4, with 9 bases fitting TRBD2. Germline V gives CDR1 MRHNA, CDR2 SNTAGT. Trimming took 3 bases from V and 7 from J; bases not matched to a gene: 7. This CDR3 has 15 residues. The CDR3 here is CASSDASGGMNEQFF. CDR3 nucleotide sequence: TGTGCCAGCAGTGATGCCAGCGGGGGGATGAATGAGCAGTTCTTC.